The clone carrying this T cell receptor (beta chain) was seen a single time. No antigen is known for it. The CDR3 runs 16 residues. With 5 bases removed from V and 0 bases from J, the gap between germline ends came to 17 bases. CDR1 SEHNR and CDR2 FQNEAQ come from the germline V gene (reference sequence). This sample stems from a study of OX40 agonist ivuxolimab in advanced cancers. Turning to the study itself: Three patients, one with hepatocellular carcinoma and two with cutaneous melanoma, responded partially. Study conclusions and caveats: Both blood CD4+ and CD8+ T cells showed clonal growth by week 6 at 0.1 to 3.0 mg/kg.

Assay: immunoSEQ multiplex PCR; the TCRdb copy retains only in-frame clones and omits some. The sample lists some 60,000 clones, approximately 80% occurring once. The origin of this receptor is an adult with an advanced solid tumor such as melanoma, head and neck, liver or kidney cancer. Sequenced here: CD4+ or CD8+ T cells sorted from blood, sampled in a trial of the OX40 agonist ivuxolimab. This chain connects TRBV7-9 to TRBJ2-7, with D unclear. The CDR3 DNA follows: TGTGCCAGCAGCATCAATGCGATCGCGTACTCCTACGAGCAGTACTTC. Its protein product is CASSINAIAYSYEQYF.